This T cell receptor (beta chain) was recorded in a study of neoadjuvant anti-PD-1 for oral cavity cancer. Study context: Before surgery, most patients got three to four biweekly 3 mg/kg nivolumab doses. Patients without progression got a fourth dose around day 43.

As to this clone: Antigen specificity is unknown.

Germline lookup yields CDR1 LNHNV and CDR2 YYDKDF (reference sequence). The CDR3 has 15 residues. V gave up 3 bases and J gave up 7 bases; unmatched junction bases: 10. Findings and caveats of the study: Each response group had just a few patients in TCR analyses. Pretreatment Treg/Th17 ratio correlated inversely with post-treatment tumor clonality.

Libraries were prepared by immunoSEQ multiplex PCR; TCRdb keeps only in-frame clonotypes and omits some of them. The table records approximately 37,000 clones, roughly 89% of them present only once. The TCR sequence derives from a person aged 40 to 85 with oral cavity squamous cell carcinoma. The sample was PBMCs, taken before nivolumab (anti-PD-1) treatment. The chain carries TRBV15 and TRBJ1-1; 8 positions match TRBD1. The CDR3 DNA sequence: TGTGCCACCAGCAGCCTAGACAGGGGACCCCTTGAAGCTTTCTTT. Translation gives CATSSLDRGPLEAFF.